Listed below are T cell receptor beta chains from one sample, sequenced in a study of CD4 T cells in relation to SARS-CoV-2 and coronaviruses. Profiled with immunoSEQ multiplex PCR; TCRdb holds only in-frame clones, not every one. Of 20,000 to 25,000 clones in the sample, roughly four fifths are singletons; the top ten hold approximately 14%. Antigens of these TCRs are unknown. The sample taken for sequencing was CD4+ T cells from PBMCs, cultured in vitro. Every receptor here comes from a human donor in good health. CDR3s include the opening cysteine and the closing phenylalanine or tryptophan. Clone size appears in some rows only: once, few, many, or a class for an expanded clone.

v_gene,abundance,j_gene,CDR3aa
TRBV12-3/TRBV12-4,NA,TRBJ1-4,CASSFGGPEKLFF
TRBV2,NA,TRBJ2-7,CANRPLIGEQYF
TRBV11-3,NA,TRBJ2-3,CASSRGSTDTQYF
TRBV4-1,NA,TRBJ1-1,CASSQESRGARTEAFF
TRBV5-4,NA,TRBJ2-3,CASSPRLEISTDTQYF
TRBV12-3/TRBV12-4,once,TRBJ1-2,CASSSPGQGGYTF
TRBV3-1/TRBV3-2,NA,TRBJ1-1,CASSQSRGTEAFF
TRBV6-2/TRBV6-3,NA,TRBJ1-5,CASSYSKYQGAYSNQPQHF
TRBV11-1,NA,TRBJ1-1,CASSPNTGPEAFF
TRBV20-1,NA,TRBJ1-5,CSASSGAGGNRGSNQPQHF
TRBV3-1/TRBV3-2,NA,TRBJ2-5,CASSQGRPSGGRETQYF
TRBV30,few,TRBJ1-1,CAGRALERAFF
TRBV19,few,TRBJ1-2,CASSPTAFSYGYTF
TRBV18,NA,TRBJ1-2,CASSPTNTNYGYTF
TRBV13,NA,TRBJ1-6,CASSFIGNSPLHF
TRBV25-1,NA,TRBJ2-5,CASSESGGGETQYF
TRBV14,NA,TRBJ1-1,CASSQLLNTEAFF
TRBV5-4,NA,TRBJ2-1,CASSLRGTSGSSYNEQFF
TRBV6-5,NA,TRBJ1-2,CASRYSGTGNYGYTF
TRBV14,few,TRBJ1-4,CASSSRLYDEKLFF
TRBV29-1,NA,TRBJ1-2,CSVGTAGGGYTF